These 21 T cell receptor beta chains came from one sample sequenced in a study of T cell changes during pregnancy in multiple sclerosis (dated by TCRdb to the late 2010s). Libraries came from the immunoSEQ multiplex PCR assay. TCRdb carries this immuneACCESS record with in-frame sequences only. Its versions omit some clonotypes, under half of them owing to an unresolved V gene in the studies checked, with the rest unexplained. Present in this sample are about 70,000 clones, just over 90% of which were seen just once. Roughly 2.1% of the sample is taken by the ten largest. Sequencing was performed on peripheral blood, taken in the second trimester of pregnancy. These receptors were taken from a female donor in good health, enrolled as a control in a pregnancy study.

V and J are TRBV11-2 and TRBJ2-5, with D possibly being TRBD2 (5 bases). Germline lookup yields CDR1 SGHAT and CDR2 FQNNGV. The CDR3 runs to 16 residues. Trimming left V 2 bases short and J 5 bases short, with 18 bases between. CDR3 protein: CASSLRRTETVETQYF. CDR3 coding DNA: TGTGCCAGCAGCTTACGCCGGACTGAGACGGTGGAGACCCAGTACTTC.

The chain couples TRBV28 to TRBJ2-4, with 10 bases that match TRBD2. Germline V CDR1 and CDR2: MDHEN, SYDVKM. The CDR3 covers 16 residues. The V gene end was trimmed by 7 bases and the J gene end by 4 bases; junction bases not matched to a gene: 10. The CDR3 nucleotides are TGTGCCAGCAATGTGAGCGGGGGGGCAGGGAAAAACATTCAGTACTTC. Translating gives CASNVSGGAGKNIQYF.

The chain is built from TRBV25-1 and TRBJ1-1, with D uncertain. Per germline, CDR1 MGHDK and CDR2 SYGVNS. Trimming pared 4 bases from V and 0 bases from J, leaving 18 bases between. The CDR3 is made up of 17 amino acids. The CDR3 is CASSGWKSRGMNTEAFF. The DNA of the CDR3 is TGTGCCAGCAGTGGTTGGAAAAGTCGGGGAATGAACACTGAAGCTTTCTTT.

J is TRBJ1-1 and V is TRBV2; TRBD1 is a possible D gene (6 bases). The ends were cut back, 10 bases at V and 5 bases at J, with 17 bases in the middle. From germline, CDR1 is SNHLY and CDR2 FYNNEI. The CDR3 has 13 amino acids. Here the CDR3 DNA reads TGTGCCACCACAGGGCTAGGGATAACTGAAGCTTTCTTT. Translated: CATTGLGITEAFF.

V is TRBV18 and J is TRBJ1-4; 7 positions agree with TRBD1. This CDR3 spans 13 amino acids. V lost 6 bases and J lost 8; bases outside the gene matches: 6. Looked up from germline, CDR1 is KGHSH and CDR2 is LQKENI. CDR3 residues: CASSRDRDEKLFF. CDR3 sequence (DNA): TGTGCCAGCTCGCGAGACAGGGACGAAAAACTGTTTTTT.

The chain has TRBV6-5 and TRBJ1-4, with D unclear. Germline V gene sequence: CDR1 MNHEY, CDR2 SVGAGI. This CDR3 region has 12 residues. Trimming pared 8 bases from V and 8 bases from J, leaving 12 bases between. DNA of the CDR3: TGTGCCAGCGGAGCACAAGGAGAAAAACTGTTTTTT. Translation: CASGAQGEKLFF.

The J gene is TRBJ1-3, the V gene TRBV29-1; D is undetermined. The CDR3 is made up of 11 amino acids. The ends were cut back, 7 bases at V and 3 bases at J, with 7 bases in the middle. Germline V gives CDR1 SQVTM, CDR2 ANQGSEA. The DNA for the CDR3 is TGCAGCGCTGGTAGTGGAAACACCATATATTTT. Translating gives CSAGSGNTIYF.

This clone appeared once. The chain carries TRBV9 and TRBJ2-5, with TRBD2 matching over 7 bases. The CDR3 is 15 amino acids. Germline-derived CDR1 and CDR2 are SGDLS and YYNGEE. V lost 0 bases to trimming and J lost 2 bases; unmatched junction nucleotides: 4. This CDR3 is CASSVGRGKQETQYF. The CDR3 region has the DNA TGTGCCAGCAGCGTAGGGCGGGGGAAACAAGAGACCCAGTACTTC.

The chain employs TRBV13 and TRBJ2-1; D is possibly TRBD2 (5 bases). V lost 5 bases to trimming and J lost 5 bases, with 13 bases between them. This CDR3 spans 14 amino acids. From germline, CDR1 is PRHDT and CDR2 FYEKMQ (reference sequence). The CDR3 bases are TGTGCCAGCAGCCAAGGACTGATGGACAATGAGCAGTTCTTC. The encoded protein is CASSQGLMDNEQFF.

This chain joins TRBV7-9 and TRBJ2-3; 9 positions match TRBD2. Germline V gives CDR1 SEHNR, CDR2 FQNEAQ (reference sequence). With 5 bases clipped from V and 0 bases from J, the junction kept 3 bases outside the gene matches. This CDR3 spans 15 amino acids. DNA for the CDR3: TGTGCCAGCAGCGAAGCGGGGGGAAGCACAGATACGCAGTATTTT. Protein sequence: CASSEAGGSTDTQYF.

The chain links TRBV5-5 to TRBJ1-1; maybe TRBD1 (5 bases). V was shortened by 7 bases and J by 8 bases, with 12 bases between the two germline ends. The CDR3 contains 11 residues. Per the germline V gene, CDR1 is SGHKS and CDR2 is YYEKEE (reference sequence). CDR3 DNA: TGTGCCAGCCGCCTGACAGACGAAGCTTTCTTT. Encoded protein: CASRLTDEAFF.

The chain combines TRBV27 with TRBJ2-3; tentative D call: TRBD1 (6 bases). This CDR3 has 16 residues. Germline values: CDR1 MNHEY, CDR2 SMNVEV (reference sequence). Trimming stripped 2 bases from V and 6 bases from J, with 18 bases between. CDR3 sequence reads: CASSLRRGLGVDTQYF. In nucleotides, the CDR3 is TGTGCCAGCAGTTTAAGAAGGGGGTTAGGTGTGGATACGCAGTATTTT.

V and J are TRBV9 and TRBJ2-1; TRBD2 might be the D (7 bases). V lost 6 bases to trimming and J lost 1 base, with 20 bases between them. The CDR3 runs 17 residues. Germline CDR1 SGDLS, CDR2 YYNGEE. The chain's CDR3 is CASTEGGGGGSYNEQFF. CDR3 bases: TGTGCCAGCACCGAGGGTGGGGGCGGGGGTTCCTACAATGAGCAGTTCTTC.

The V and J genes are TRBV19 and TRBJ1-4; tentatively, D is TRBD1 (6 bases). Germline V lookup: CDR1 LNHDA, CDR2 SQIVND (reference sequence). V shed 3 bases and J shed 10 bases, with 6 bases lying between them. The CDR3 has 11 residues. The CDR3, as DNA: TGTGCCAGTAGTATCAGGGGAAAACTGTTTTTT. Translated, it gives CASSIRGKLFF.

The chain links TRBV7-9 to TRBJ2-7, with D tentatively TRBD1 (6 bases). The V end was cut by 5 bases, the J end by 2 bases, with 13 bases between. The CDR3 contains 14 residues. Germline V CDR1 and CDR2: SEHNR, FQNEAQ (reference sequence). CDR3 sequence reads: CASSTGQPPYEQYF. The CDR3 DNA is TGTGCCAGCAGCACCGGACAGCCCCCCTACGAGCAGTACTTC. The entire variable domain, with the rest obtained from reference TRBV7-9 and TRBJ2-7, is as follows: DTGVSQNPRHKITKRGQNVTFRCDPISEHNRLYWYRQTLGQGPEFLTYFQNEAQLEKSRLLSDRFSAERPKGSFSTLEIQRTEQGDSAMYLCASSTGQPPYEQYFGPGTRLTVT.

CDR3 bases: TGTGCCAGCAGCCGAGACTCCGGGACAAGGGATACAGATACGCAGTATTTT. As protein: CASSRDSGTRDTDTQYF. The chain is built from TRBV7-2 and TRBJ2-3, with a possible D match to TRBD1 (6 bases). The length of the CDR3 is 17 residues. Germline CDR1 and CDR2: SGHTA and FQGNSA. V shed 5 bases and J shed 3 bases, with 21 bases lying between them.

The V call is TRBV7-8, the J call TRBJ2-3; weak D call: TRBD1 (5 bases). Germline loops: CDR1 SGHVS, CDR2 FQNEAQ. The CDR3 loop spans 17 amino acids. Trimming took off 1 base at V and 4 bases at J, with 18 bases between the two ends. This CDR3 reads CASSLDRWAYRSDTQYF. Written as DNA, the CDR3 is TGTGCCAGCAGCTTAGATCGGTGGGCGTACAGGTCAGATACGCAGTATTTT.

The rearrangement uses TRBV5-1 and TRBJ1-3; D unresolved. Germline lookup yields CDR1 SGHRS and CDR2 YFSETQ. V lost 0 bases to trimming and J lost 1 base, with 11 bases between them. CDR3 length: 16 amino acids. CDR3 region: CASSLGAVGSGNTIYF. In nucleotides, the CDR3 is TGCGCCAGCAGCTTGGGGGCCGTCGGATCTGGAAACACCATATATTTT.

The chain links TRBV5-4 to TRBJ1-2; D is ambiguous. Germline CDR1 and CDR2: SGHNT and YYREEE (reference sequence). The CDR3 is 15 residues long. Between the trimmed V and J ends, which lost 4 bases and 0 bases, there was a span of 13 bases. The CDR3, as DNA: TGTGCCAGCAGCCCCCAGGATCAAGCTAACTATGGCTACACCTTC. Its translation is CASSPQDQANYGYTF.

CDR3 coding DNA: TGTGCCAGCTCATGGGACAGGGAGTTCGTGGTCACCGGGGAGCTGTTTTTT. Its translation: CASSWDREFVVTGELFF. This chain joins TRBV18 and TRBJ2-2; 9 bases agree with TRBD1. CDR1 and CDR2 from the germline V gene are KGHSH and LQKENI. The CDR3 spans 17 residues. Trimming at V came to 5 bases and at J to 4 bases, leaving 11 bases not matched to a gene.

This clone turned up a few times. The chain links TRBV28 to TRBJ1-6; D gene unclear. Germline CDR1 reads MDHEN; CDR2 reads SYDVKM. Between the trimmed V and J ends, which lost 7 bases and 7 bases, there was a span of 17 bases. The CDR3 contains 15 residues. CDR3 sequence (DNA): TGTGCCAGCACTCCCAGTGTCCGTCCCAATTCACCCCTCCACTTT. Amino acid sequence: CASTPSVRPNSPLHF.